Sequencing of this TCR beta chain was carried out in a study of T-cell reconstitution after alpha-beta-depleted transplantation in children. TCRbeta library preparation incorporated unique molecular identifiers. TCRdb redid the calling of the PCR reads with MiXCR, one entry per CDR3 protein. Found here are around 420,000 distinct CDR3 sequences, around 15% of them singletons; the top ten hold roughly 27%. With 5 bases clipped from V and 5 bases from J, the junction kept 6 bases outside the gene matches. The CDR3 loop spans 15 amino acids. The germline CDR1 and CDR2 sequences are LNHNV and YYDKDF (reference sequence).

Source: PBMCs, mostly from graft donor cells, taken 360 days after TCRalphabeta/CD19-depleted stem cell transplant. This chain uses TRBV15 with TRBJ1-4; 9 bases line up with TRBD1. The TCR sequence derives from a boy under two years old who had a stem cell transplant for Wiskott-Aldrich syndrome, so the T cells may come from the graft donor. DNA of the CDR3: TGTGCCACCAGCCTACGACAGGGGGGGAATGAAAAACTGTTTTTT. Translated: CATSLRQGGNEKLFF.